This TCR beta chain was profiled in a study of T cell responses to AZD1222 COVID-19 vaccine. Study context: Second doses were pooled across both intervals (about 4 or about 12 weeks). Study results and caveats: Seropositive status at baseline applied to only 6 or 7 AZD1222 recipients. No repertoire was sampled before or during the peak T cell response, only after it. Clonal diversity was possibly underestimated; the donors were predominantly white British and more often female.

As for this clone: Its antigen is not identified.

The CDR3 runs to 11 residues. The germline V gene has CDR1 GTSNPN and CDR2 SVGIG (reference sequence). Trimming took 0 bases from V and 9 from J, leaving 6 bases between them. Only in-frame clones appear in the TCRdb table, and some are missing; sequencing was by immunoSEQ multiplex PCR. The sample shows some 140,000 clones, 80% to 95% of them seen only once. V usage is TRBV30 and J usage is TRBJ1-5; D remains unclear. Sequences were derived from peripheral blood, sampled on day 0 of AZD1222 vaccination. The source is an adult in good health. The CDR3 loop is CAWSVSGPQHF. DNA of the CDR3: TGTGCCTGGAGTGTTTCAGGGCCCCAGCATTTT.